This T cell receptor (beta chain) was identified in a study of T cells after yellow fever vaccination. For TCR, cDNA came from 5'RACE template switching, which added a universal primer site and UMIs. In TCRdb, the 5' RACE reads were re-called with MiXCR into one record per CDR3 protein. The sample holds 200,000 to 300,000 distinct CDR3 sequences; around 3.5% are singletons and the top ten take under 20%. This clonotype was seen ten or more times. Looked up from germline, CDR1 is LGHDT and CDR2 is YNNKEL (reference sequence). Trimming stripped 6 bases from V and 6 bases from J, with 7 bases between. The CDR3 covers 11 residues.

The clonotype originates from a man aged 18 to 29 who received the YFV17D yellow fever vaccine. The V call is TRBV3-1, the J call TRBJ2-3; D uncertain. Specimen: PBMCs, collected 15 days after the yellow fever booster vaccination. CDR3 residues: CASSPGDTQYF. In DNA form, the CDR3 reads TGTGCCAGCAGTCCCGGGGATACGCAGTATTTT.